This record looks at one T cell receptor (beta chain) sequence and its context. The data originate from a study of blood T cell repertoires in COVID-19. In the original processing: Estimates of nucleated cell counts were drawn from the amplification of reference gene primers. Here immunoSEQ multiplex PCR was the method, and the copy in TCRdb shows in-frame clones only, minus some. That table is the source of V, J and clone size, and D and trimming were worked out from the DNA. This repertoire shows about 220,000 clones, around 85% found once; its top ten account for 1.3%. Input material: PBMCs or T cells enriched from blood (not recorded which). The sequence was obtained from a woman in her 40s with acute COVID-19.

The CDR3 loop reads CASSPRGGADTGELFF. The CDR3 nucleotides are TGTGCCAGCTCACCACGAGGGGGCGCGGACACCGGGGAGCTGTTTTTT. The genes are TRBV18 and TRBJ2-2; 7 positions agree with TRBD1. With 1 base clipped from V and 3 bases from J, the junction kept 5 bases outside the gene matches. This CDR3 is built from 16 residues. Germline-derived CDR1 and CDR2 are KGHSH and LQKENI.